This T cell receptor beta chain derives from a study of CXCR3-negative and CXCR3-positive naive CD8 T cells. UMI labels and 5' RACE were used to prepare the TRB cDNA libraries. From the 5' RACE reads, TCRdb lists one entry per CDR3 protein and no DNA. The repertoire shows 65,000 to 75,000 distinct CDR3 sequences; the top ten hold about 1.5%. This CDR3 region has 17 residues. The genes are TRBV12-3 or TRBV12-4 and TRBJ2-5; TCRdb designates TRBD2, a call that cannot be tested without DNA. The source of this sequence is a human donor in good health. Some clones in this sample may be carry-over from other donors' samples. The sequenced sample consisted of naive CXCR3- CD8+ T cells from blood. The subset is: CD45RO-CCR7+CD27+CD95- naive CD8+ T cells lacking CXCR3 (TNR3-). CDR3 residues: CASSRYIGGGAAETQYF.